The clone carrying this TCR beta chain was found many times. Its specificity is not known. The data originate from a study of T cells in Graves' hyperthyroidism and ophthalmopathy. On the study more broadly: Peripheral blood was acquired at first diagnosis, ahead of any therapy whatsoever.

Study conclusions and caveats: The model predicted ophthalmopathy a median approximately seven months before onset.

RNA transcripts gave rise to amplified TCR beta CDR3 regions. The primer set for the first-round RT-PCR of the TCR CDR3 was HTBI. One entry per CDR3 protein, called by TCRdb with MiXCR from the multiplex PCR reads. The sample contains under 300,000 distinct CDR3 sequences, 20% to 25% of which appear only once. Clinical symptoms, serum thyroxine, TRAb, thyroid ultrasound and orbital computed tomography established diagnosis. This clonotype was obtained from a man aged 25 to 45 with Graves' ophthalmopathy. The material sequenced was blood.

The CDR3 DNA sequence: TGTGCCAGCAGTGACGATTCCTCGGGGCCCACTAATGAAAAACTGTTTTTT. This gives the protein CASSDDSSGPTNEKLFF. This chain connects TRBV2 to TRBJ1-4; the D gene is possibly TRBD1 (5 bases). Germline V gene sequence: CDR1 SNHLY, CDR2 FYNNEI. The V gene lost 3 bases and the J gene lost 2 bases, with 16 bases spanning the gap. The CDR3 length is 17 residues. The whole variable domain, remainder taken from reference TRBV2 and TRBJ1-4, is EPEVTQTPSHQVTQMGQEVILRCVPISNHLYFYWYRQILGQKVEFLVSFYNNEISEKSEIFDDQFSVERPDGSNFTLKIRSTKLEDSAMYFCASSDDSSGPTNEKLFFGSGTQLSVL.